The text below deals with one T cell receptor (beta chain). These data belong to a study of neoadjuvant anti-PD-1 for oral cavity cancer. The CDR3 runs to 15 residues. Trimming cost V 4 bases and J 8 bases; bases outside gene matches: 7. Germline CDR1 reads SGHRS; CDR2 reads YFSETQ. TCRdb's copy holds only in-frame clones and misses some; the assay was immunoSEQ multiplex PCR. The table has roughly 16,000 clones, roughly 66% seen once. The rearrangement joins TRBV5-1 to TRBJ2-1; 12 bases fit TRBD2. Source: PBMCs, taken before nivolumab (anti-PD-1) treatment. The sequence was obtained from a person aged 35-79 years with oral cavity squamous cell carcinoma. The CDR3 spells CASSEGLAGFDEQFF. The DNA of the CDR3 is TGCGCCAGCAGCGAGGGACTAGCGGGTTTCGATGAGCAGTTCTTC.